Following are 3 T cell receptor beta chains from one sample sequenced in a study of CD8 T cells in ankylosing spondylitis. Overall study results and limits: It appeared that ankylosing spondylitis blood was characterized by a TCR beta motif of roughly 8 highly homologous variants.

TCRdb called the 5' RACE reads again in MiXCR, with one record for every CDR3 protein. Here the sample spans fewer than 500,000 distinct CDR3 sequences, approximately 20% being singletons. No cognate antigen is known for these TCRs. Material for sequencing was blood, either unsorted or a sorted T cell fraction (not recorded which). The receptors come from a male donor with ankylosing spondylitis.

This clonotype has a count of ten or more. V is TRBV5-1 and J is TRBJ1-2; the D gene is possibly TRBD1 (5 bases). The CDR3 covers 15 residues. Germline CDR1 reads SGHRS; CDR2 reads YFSETQ. Trimming shortened V by 1 base and J by 4 bases, and 14 bases separated the two germline ends. The CDR3, as DNA: TGCGCCAGCAGCTTGCGGCAGGGAGAATCCTATGGCTACACCTTC. This codes for CASSLRQGESYGYTF.

V usage is TRBV3-1 and J usage is TRBJ1-1; TRBD1 might be the D (5 bases). Per germline, CDR1 LGHDT and CDR2 YNNKEL (reference sequence). Trimming took off 4 bases at V and 3 bases at J, with 15 bases between the two ends. This CDR3 is 15 amino acids long. The CDR3 loop is CASSPPGRRDTEAFF. In nucleotides, the CDR3 is TGTGCCAGCAGCCCGCCAGGGAGAAGGGACACTGAAGCTTTCTTT.

This clonotype came up a few times. The chain carries TRBV2 and TRBJ2-5; 14 bases align to TRBD2. The CDR3 runs to 14 residues. Germline loops: CDR1 SNHLY, CDR2 FYNNEI. J gave up 4 bases and V 8 bases, and 3 bases lay outside the gene matches. The DNA for the CDR3 is TGTGCCAGCCGGACTAGCGGGAGGATAGAGACCCAGTACTTC. It codes for CASRTSGRIETQYF.